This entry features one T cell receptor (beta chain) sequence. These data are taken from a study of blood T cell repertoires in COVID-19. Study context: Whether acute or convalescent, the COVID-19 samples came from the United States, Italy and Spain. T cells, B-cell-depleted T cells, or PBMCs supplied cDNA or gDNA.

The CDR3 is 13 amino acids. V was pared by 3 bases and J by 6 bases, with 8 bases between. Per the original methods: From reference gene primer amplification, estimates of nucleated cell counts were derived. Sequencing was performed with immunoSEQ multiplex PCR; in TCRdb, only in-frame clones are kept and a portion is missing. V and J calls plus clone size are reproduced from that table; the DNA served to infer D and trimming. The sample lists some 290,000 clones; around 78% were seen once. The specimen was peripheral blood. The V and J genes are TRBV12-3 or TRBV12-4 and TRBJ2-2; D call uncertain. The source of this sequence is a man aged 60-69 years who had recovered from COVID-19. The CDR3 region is CASSFYRAGELFF. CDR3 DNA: TGTGCCAGCAGTTTTTACCGGGCCGGGGAGCTGTTTTTT.